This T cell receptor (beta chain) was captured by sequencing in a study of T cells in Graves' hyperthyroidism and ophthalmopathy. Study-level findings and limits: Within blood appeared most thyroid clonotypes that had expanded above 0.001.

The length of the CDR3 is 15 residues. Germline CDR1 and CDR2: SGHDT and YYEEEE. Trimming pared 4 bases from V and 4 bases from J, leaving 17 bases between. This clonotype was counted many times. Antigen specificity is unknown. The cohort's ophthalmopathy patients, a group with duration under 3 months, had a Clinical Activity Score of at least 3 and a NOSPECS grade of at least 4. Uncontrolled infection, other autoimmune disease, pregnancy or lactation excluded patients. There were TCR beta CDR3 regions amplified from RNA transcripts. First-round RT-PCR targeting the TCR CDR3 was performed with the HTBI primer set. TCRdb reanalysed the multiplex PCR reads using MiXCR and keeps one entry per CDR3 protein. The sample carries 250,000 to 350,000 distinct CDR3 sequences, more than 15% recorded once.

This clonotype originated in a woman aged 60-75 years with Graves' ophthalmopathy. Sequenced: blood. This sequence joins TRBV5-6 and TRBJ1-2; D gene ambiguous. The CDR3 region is CASSPRPSVGYGYTF. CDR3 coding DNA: TGTGCCAGCAGCCCAAGGCCCTCGGTCGGCTATGGCTACACCTTC.